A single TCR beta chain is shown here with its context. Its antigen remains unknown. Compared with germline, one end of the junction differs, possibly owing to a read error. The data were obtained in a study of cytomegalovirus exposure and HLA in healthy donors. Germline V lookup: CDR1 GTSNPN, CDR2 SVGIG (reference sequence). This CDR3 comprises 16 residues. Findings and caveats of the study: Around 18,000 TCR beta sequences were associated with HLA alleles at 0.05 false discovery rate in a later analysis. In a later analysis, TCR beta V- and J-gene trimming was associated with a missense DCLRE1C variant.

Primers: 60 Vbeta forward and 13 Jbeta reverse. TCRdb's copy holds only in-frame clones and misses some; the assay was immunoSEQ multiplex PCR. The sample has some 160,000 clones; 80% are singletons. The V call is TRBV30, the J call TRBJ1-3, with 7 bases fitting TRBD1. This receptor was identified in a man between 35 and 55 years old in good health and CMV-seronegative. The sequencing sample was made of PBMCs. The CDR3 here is CAWSSIADRSGNAIYF. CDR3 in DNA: TGTGCCTGGAGTTCAATCGCGGACAGGTCTGGAAACGCCATATATTTT.